This T cell receptor (beta chain) was identified during a study of technical replicates of blood from a handful of donors. This clone was seen just once. This table comes from immunoSEQ multiplex PCR, and its TCRdb copy is limited to in-frame clones, with some not included. The repertoire holds around 70,000 clones, with 85% to 95% as singletons. Per the germline V gene, CDR1 is MGHRA and CDR2 is YSYEKL. The CDR3 contains 18 residues. V shed 0 bases and J 0 bases; nucleotides not matched to a gene: 6. The sample was T cells isolated from PBMCs. This TCR was sampled from a human donor in good health. The V gene is TRBV4-1, the J gene TRBJ2-1; 9 nucleotides agree with TRBD1. The CDR3, as DNA: TGCGCCAGCAGCCAAGAGTGGGACAGGGTCTCCTCCTACAATGAGCAGTTCTTC. This sequence encodes CASSQEWDRVSSYNEQFF.